This TCR beta chain was profiled in a study of cytomegalovirus exposure and HLA in healthy donors. Findings and limits, study-wide: TCR beta chains numbering more than 150 were designated cytomegalovirus-associated.

Details on this clone: Its cognate antigen is unknown.

The CDR3 loop spans 15 amino acids. V trimming: 5 bases; J trimming: 7 bases; junction bases outside the gene matches: 7. Germline V gene lookup returns CDR1 SEHNR and CDR2 FQNEAQ (reference sequence). 13 Jbeta primers and 60 Vbeta primers were used for the PCR. TCRdb's table, derived via immunoSEQ multiplex PCR, lists solely in-frame clones and lacks some. This sample has a few hundred thousand clones, with 60% to 80% found just once. Source material: PBMCs. The origin of this receptor is a man between 18 and 29 years old in good health and CMV-seronegative. The chain recombines TRBV7-9 with TRBJ2-1, with 11 positions matching TRBD2. The CDR3 loop is CASSSSGGARNEQFF. CDR3 in DNA: TGTGCCAGCAGCAGTAGCGGGGGGGCAAGGAATGAGCAGTTCTTC.